Listed here are 32 T cell receptor beta chains from one sample, sequenced in a study of human CD8 memory T cell subsets. A UMI-labeled 5' RACE approach was the method that produced the TCR beta libraries. TCRdb re-called the 5' RACE reads and catalogs CDR3 proteins one per entry, DNA excluded. This table lists approximately 9,900 distinct CDR3 sequences. Input material: CD8+ T cells from PBMCs. The receptors were gathered from a human donor in good health.

The chain uses TRBV19 and TRBJ2-1. The CDR3 contains 13 residues. Germline loops: CDR1 LNHDA, CDR2 SQIVND (reference sequence). CDR3 sequence reads: CASSISGLREQFF.

The chain links TRBV20-1 to TRBJ2-3; TCRdb designates TRBD2, a call that cannot be tested without DNA. Germline loops: CDR1 DFQATT, CDR2 SNEGSKA (reference sequence). This CDR3 has 17 residues. CDR3 loop: CSARDIGLAGPLDTQYF.

V usage is TRBV5-6 and J usage is TRBJ2-7; no DNA is available, so the TRBD1 call from TCRdb remains unchecked. Germline V CDR1 and CDR2: SGHDT, YYEEEE. There are 15 residues in the CDR3. CDR3 in amino acids: CASSLGGDKHYEQYF.

This sequence joins TRBV7-8 and TRBJ1-1. The germline V gene encodes CDR1 SGHVS and CDR2 FQNEAQ. The length of the CDR3 is 17 residues. The CDR3 sequence is CASSLENLPSWDTEAFF.

The gene calls are TRBV12-3 or TRBV12-4 and TRBJ2-4. The CDR3 is 11 amino acids. The chain's CDR3 is CASRGYNIQYF.

This chain joins TRBV12-3 or TRBV12-4 and TRBJ2-7; checking the TCRdb D call of TRBD2 is not possible without DNA. CDR3 length: 14 residues. CDR3 region: CASSFGLGFYEQYF.

The chain couples TRBV7-7 to TRBJ2-2; lacking DNA, the TRBD1 call made by TCRdb goes unchecked. The CDR3 loop spans 15 amino acids. CDR1 SSHAT and CDR2 FNYEAQ come from the germline V gene (reference sequence). The CDR3 here is CASSHSVGGTGELFF.

This clonotype is labeled medium-sized based on frequency. CDR3 sequence: CASRSGTRAVDTGELFF. The chain has TRBV2 and TRBJ2-2; as DNA is missing, the TRBD1 call by TCRdb cannot be tested. The germline V gene has CDR1 SNHLY and CDR2 FYNNEI. The CDR3 sequence is 17 residues long.

The chain links TRBV9 to TRBJ1-1. CDR1 SGDLS and CDR2 YYNGEE come from the germline V gene. The CDR3 spans 14 residues. CDR3 amino acids: CASSVFESTTEAFF.

This rearrangement joins TRBV6-2 or TRBV6-3 to TRBJ2-7; the D call from TCRdb, TRBD2, cannot be confirmed without DNA. Germline V gene data show CDR1 as MNHEY and CDR2 as SVGEGT. This CDR3 comprises 15 residues. CDR3: CASSHGLAGTYEQYF.

According to its frequency, this clonotype is medium-sized. This chain connects TRBV7-2 to TRBJ2-1. The CDR3 is 12 amino acids. The V gene's germline CDR1 is SGHTA and CDR2 FQGNSA. CDR3 sequence: CASSEPIDEQFF.

The chain carries TRBV9 and TRBJ1-2; the D gene TCRdb calls, TRBD1, cannot be checked with no DNA. In germline, CDR1 is SGDLS, CDR2 YYNGEE. The CDR3 spans 16 residues. The CDR3 protein is CASSVAQGEDGYGYTF.

The gene calls are TRBV4-3 and TRBJ2-3; TCRdb proposes TRBD2, but this gene call is untestable without DNA. Germline V gene lookup returns CDR1 LGHNA and CDR2 YSLEER. This CDR3 has 18 residues. The chain's CDR3 is CASSHPSGVAGRTDTQYF.

This sequence joins TRBV4-3 and TRBJ2-7. The germline gives CDR1 LGHNA, CDR2 YSLEER. This CDR3 contains 15 residues. The CDR3 sequence: CASSQDHGNSYEQYF.

The gene calls are TRBV12-3 or TRBV12-4 and TRBJ2-7; as DNA is missing, the TRBD2 call by TCRdb cannot be tested. The CDR3 length is 15 residues. The CDR3 is CASSYGLRSGYEQYF.

CDR3 protein: CASSLTTGVSYNSPLHF. The chain employs TRBV27 and TRBJ1-6; the D call of TRBD1 rests on TCRdb alone, since no DNA is present to check it. The CDR3 is made up of 17 amino acids. CDR1 and CDR2 from the germline V gene are MNHEY and SMNVEV (reference sequence).

The chain joins TRBV7-9 to TRBJ2-7; TCRdb gives TRBD2 as the D gene, but with no DNA this cannot be confirmed. CDR1 is SEHNR, CDR2 FQNEAQ, per germline (reference sequence). The CDR3 has 20 amino acids. CDR3: CASSSALGGSRGLSSYEQYF.

This clonotype is identified as medium-sized (0.01 to 0.1%) from frequency. V and J are TRBV29-1 and TRBJ2-3; TCRdb indicates TRBD1, and absent DNA this call remains unverified. Germline V lookup: CDR1 SQVTM, CDR2 ANQGSEA. CDR3 length equals 16 residues. The CDR3 sequence is CSVEGSQMGITDTQYF.

This clonotype registers medium-sized by frequency. The V and J genes are TRBV20-1 and TRBJ1-5; lacking DNA, the TRBD1 call made by TCRdb goes unchecked. This CDR3 has 15 residues. Per germline, CDR1 DFQATT and CDR2 SNEGSKA (reference sequence). The CDR3 sequence is CSARDTGQVAQPQHF.

The V call is TRBV29-1, the J call TRBJ1-1; with no DNA, the TCRdb D assignment of TRBD1 cannot be verified. This CDR3 comprises 13 residues. Germline loops: CDR1 SQVTM, CDR2 ANQGSEA. The CDR3 here is CSAEGGSGTEAFF.

This chain links TRBV19 with TRBJ2-2; TCRdb calls TRBD2, which cannot be checked without DNA. Per germline, CDR1 LNHDA and CDR2 SQIVND (reference sequence). The CDR3 is made up of 17 amino acids. The CDR3 sequence: CASSISPGLAVTGELFF. Full variable domain (remainder filled in from reference TRBV19 and TRBJ2-2): DGGITQSPKYLFRKEGQNVTLSCEQNLNHDAMYWYRQDPGQGLRLIYYSQIVNDFQKGDIAEGYSVSREKKESFPLTVTSAQKNPTAFYLCASSISPGLAVTGELFFGEGSRLTVL.

The rearrangement joins TRBV19 to TRBJ2-1; TCRdb's assignment of TRBD1 cannot be checked, as there is no DNA. This CDR3 is built from 16 residues. Germline CDR1 and CDR2: LNHDA and SQIVND (reference sequence). The CDR3 reads CASNEGQGFSYNEQFF. The full variable domain, with the rest looked up from reference TRBV19 and TRBJ2-1, is DGGITQSPKYLFRKEGQNVTLSCEQNLNHDAMYWYRQDPGQGLRLIYYSQIVNDFQKGDIAEGYSVSREKKESFPLTVTSAQKNPTAFYLCASNEGQGFSYNEQFFGPGTRLTVL.

This sequence joins TRBV20-1 and TRBJ2-7. From germline, CDR1 is DFQATT and CDR2 SNEGSKA (reference sequence). The CDR3 loop spans 13 amino acids. The CDR3 spells CSARGGLDYEQYF.

V gene TRBV14 combines with J gene TRBJ2-2; TCRdb designates TRBD2, a call that cannot be tested without DNA. Germline loops: CDR1 SGHDN, CDR2 FVKESK. CDR3 size: 16 residues. The CDR3 spells CASSQGAGGPGGELFF.

The gene calls are TRBV29-1 and TRBJ1-2; without DNA, the TCRdb call of TRBD1 cannot be checked. Germline V lookup: CDR1 SQVTM, CDR2 ANQGSEA. This CDR3 spans 15 amino acids. The CDR3 loop reads CSVVFGGQKNYGYTF. Filled out from reference TRBV29-1 and TRBJ1-2, the complete variable domain reads SAVISQKPSRDICQRGTSLTIQCQVDSQVTMMFWYRQQPGQSLTLIATANQGSEATYESGFVIDKFPISRPNLTFSTLTVSNMSPEDSSIYLCSVVFGGQKNYGYTFGSGTRLTVV.

This chain connects TRBV6-1 to TRBJ2-5. Germline assignment: CDR1 MNHNS and CDR2 SASEGT. The CDR3 length is 14 residues. CDR3 loop: CASSEAWTQETQYF.

The rearrangement joins TRBV29-1 to TRBJ1-1. Germline CDR1 is SQVTM and CDR2 is ANQGSEA. The CDR3 runs 13 residues. CDR3 sequence reads: CSVRTDKNTEAFF.

The CDR3 reads CASSFGSGGTDTQYF. The chain recombines TRBV7-3 with TRBJ2-3; TCRdb designates TRBD1, a call that cannot be tested without DNA. The CDR3 is 15 amino acids. Germline CDR1 reads SGHTA; CDR2 reads FQGTGA.

The chain recombines TRBV4-3 with TRBJ2-7. Germline values: CDR1 LGHNA, CDR2 YSLEER. The CDR3 loop spans 14 amino acids. The CDR3 loop is CASSLSGSSYEQYF.

This chain's CDR3 is CASAPGDYEQYF. The chain carries TRBV28 and TRBJ2-7; TCRdb indicates TRBD1, and absent DNA this call remains unverified. The germline CDR1 and CDR2 sequences are MDHEN and SYDVKM. This CDR3 is 12 amino acids long.

This chain uses TRBV20-1 with TRBJ2-7; TCRdb designates TRBD1, a call that cannot be tested without DNA. Germline V gives CDR1 DFQATT, CDR2 SNEGSKA (reference sequence). The CDR3 is 15 residues long. CDR3 sequence reads: CSAVPVDRPSYEQYF.

Considering frequency, this clonotype is medium-sized (0.01 to 0.1%). This rearrangement joins TRBV29-1 to TRBJ1-2; absent DNA, TCRdb's TRBD1 call cannot be checked. The CDR3 is 11 amino acids. Germline values: CDR1 SQVTM, CDR2 ANQGSEA. The CDR3 region is CSVLGILGYTF.